This T cell receptor (beta chain) came from a study of blood T cell repertoires in COVID-19 (dated by TCRdb to the early 2020s). For the wider study: Samples covering the acute and convalescent phases of COVID-19 were provided by collaborators in the United States, Italy and Spain. A de-identified subject ID, COVID-19 status, age in years and sex were almost always included in the sample metadata. Samples came from the ongoing ImmuneRACE study (first 160 participants) plus 1,254 subjects from 6 global collaborators. Where HLA class I and class II types were available, the types were taken from metadata supplied by the sample provider, not from assay-based typing. The repertoires were released in a freely available public database meant as a resource for research on the immune response to SARS-CoV-2. The prospective study material was composed of cDNA or gDNA derived from T cells, B-cell-depleted T cells, or PBMCs. Subjects who had been exposed to COVID-19, were actively infected with it, or had recovered from it provided the deeply sampled blood TCRbeta repertoires that made up the dataset. Results the study describes overall, beyond this receptor: The quantity of clinical and demographic metadata differed by source and by participant and was supplied without curation.

The germline V end is reduced by 4 bases and the J end by 5 bases; junction bases left unmatched: 7. Its CDR3 holds 14 amino acids, cysteine through phenylalanine. Just CDR3 DNA is preserved here, 42 bases in frame from base 1. CDR1 and CDR2, per the germline V gene, are KGHSH and LQKENI. Notes on this clone: Its antigen is not yet known. Base qualities were left out, and no much larger clone turns up one base away.

The immunoSEQ Assay, a bias-controlled multiplex PCR, was used to amplify TCRbeta CDR3 regions from genomic DNA. In the paper's pipeline: The number of nucleated cells in each sample was estimated from the amplification of reference gene primers within the assay. To quantify the absolute abundance of each unique TCRbeta CDR3 rearrangement, sequence reads were collapsed and filtered. For each sample, productive Simpson clonality was calculated as the square root of Simpson's diversity index across productive rearrangements. The table comes from immuneACCESS by way of TCRdb, which keeps in-frame sequences with V and J called. Part of the clones is missing from these tables; in studies checked, under half for an unresolved V gene and the rest for unknown reasons. The V and J calls and clone size were taken over from that table, and D and trimming were inferred from the DNA. The sample yields some 21,000 clones; more than 75% were counted once. Roughly 3.5% of the sample comes from the top ten.

The collaborating institutions used their own protocols to collect whole blood in K2EDTA tubes. For TCRbeta analysis, collaborators shipped samples as frozen whole blood, isolated PBMCs, or DNA extracted from either of those sample types. Recombination connected TRBV18 to TRBJ2-7, with 8 central nucleotides matching TRBD1. This TCR derives from a man between 50 and 59 years old with active COVID-19. The sample comprised peripheral blood. The CDR3 corresponds to CASSLQGEADEQYF. The nucleotide sequence reads as follows: TGTGCCAGCTCACTACAGGGGGAGGCAGACGAGCAGTACTTC.